The following is a TCR beta chain sequence with its context. This sample stems from a study of blood T cell repertoires in COVID-19. Overall study: Material from acute and convalescent COVID-19 was sourced from the United States, Italy and Spain.

Data came from immunoSEQ multiplex PCR; TCRdb stores just in-frame clones and leaves some out. Counted here are 150,000 or so clones, about 89% occurring once; the ten biggest clones make up about 6%. V was pared by 5 bases and J by 12 bases, with 3 bases of the junction left unmatched. This CDR3 has 11 amino acids. Germline V CDR1 and CDR2: MGHDK, SYGVNS. This receptor was identified in an elderly man with acute or convalescent COVID-19. The material sequenced was peripheral blood. The rearrangement links TRBV25-1 to TRBJ1-4, with 7 bases identical to TRBD1. Here the CDR3 reads CASSLDRQLFF. CDR3 in DNA: TGTGCCAGCAGTTTGGACAGGCAACTGTTTTTT.